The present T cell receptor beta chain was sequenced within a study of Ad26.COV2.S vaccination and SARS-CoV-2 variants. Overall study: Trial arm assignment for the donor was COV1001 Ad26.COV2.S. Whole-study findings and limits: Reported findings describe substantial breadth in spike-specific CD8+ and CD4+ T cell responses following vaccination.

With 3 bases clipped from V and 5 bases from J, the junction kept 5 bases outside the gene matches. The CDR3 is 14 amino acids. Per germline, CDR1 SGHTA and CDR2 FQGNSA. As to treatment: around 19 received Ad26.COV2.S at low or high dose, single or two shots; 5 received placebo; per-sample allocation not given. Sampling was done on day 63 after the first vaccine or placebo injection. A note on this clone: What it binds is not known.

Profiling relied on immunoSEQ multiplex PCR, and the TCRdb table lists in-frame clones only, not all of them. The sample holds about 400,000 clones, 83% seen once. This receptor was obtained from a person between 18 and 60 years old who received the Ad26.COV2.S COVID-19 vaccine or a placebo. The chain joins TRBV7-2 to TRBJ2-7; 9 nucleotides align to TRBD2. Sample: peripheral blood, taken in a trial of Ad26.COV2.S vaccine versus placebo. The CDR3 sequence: CASSFLAGVHEQYF. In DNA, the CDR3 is TGTGCCAGCAGCTTTTTAGCGGGGGTCCACGAGCAGTACTTC.